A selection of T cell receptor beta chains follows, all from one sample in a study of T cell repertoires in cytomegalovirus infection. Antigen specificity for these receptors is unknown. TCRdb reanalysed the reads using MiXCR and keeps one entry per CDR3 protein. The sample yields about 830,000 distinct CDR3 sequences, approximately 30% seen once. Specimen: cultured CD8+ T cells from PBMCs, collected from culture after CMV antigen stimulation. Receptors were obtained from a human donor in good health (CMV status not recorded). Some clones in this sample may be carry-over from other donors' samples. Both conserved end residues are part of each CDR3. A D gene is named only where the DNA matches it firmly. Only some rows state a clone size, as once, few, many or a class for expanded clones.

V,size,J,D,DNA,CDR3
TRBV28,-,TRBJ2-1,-,TGTGCCAGCAGTTTAGCGGGGGCCCTAGTTGTGGACAATGAGCAGTTCTTC,CASSLAGALVVDNEQFF
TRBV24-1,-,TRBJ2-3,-,TGTGCCACCAGTGATATCCGGGACACGAAGAGGGATACGCAGTATTTT,CATSDIRDTKRDTQYF
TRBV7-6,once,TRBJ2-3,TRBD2,TGTGCCAACAGCCCCAGGAGCGGGGCCACCGGGGGTACGCAGTATTTT,CANSPRSGATGGTQYF
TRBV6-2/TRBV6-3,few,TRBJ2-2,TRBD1,TGTGCCAGCAGTCAAAGGACAGGGCTGAACACCGGGGAGCTGTTTTTT,CASSQRTGLNTGELFF
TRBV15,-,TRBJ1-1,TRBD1,TGTGCCACCAGCACGAAACGGACAGGGCAAGCTTTCTTT,CATSTKRTGQAFF
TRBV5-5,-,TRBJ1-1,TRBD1,TGTGCCAGCAGCCCCTTAGGGAGGGGGCCCGGTCCCCAATTGAACACTGAAGCTTTCTTT,CASSPLGRGPGPQLNTEAFF
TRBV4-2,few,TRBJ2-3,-,TGTGCCAGCAGCCAAGATATTTTAGGAGATACGCAGTATTTT,CASSQDILGDTQYF
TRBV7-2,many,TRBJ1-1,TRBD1,TGTGCCAGCAGCTTAATAACAGGGGGCACTGAAGCTTTCTTT,CASSLITGGTEAFF
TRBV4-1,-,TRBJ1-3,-,TGCGCCAGCAGCCAAGGTACTCCGGAATACTCTGGAAACACCATATATTTT,CASSQGTPEYSGNTIYF
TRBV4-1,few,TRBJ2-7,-,TGCGCCAGCAGCCACCGGGACGGTGCCTACGAGCAGTACTTC,CASSHRDGAYEQYF
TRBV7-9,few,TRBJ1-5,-,TGTGCCAGCAGCTTAGTAGGGTGGAATCAGCCCCAGCATTTT,CASSLVGWNQPQHF
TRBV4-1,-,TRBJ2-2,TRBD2,TGCGCCAGCAGCCAAGAGGGTTCGGGGGGGCTTACCGGGGAGCTGTTTTTT,CASSQEGSGGLTGELFF
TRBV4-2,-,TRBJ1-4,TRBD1,TGTGCCAGCAGCCAAGAGGGGACAGGGGGCGCGCGCAGTGAAAAACTGTTTTTT,CASSQEGTGGARSEKLFF
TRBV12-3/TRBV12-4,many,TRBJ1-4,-,TGTGCCAGCAGCCCGGGACGAGTCAATGAAAAACTGTTTTTT,CASSPGRVNEKLFF
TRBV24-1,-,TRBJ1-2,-,TGTGCCACCAGTGACCGCGGAGTGGGGCACGGCTACACCTTC,CATSDRGVGHGYTF
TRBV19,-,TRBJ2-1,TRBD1,TGTGCCAGTATGGGACAGGATAGCTCCTACAATGAGCAGTTCTTC,CASMGQDSSYNEQFF
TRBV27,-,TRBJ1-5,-,TGTGCCAGCAGTGTCACAGGGCCCAGGCCGATTAATCAGCCCCAGCATTTT,CASSVTGPRPINQPQHF
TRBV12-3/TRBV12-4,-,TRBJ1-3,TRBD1,TGTGCCAGCAGTGACAGGGCATTGAGGAAAACCATATATTTT,CASSDRALRKTIYF
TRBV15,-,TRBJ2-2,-,TGTGCCACCAGCAGAGACAGGGGCGGGGAGCTGTTTTTT,CATSRDRGGELFF
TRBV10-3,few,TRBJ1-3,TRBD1,TGTGCCATAACAGCCGGGACAGGGGTTGACACCATATATTTT,CAITAGTGVDTIYF
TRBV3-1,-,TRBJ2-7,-,TGTGCCAGCAGCCCCTCGAAACTCCTTTCCTACGAGCAGTACTTC,CASSPSKLLSYEQYF
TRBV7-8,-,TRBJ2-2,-,TGTGCCAGCAGCCCCTATCGGGTTAGGGGCAAAAACACCGGGGAGCTGTTTTTT,CASSPYRVRGKNTGELFF
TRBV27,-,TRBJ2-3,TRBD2,TGTGCCAGCATCCCGACTAGCGGGGGTGTAGATACGCAGTATTTT,CASIPTSGGVDTQYF
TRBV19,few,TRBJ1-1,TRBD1,TGTGCCAGTAGTTCTCTTGAAGGACAGGGGATAAGGGGTTTCTTT,CASSSLEGQGIRGFF
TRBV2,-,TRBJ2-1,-,TGTGCCAGCAGGAGGCCTGACCTCTACAATGAGCAGTTCTTC,CASRRPDLYNEQFF
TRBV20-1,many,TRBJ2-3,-,TGCAGTGCAAATTCGGGACACCTCCCTAGCACAGATACGCAGTATTTT,CSANSGHLPSTDTQYF
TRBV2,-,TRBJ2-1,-,TGTGCCAGCAGTGTCCTTCGGGACACTCCTTTGCAGGACGAGCAGTTCTTC,CASSVLRDTPLQDEQFF